The T cell receptor (beta chain) under discussion was sequenced for a study of cytomegalovirus exposure and HLA in healthy donors. V was shortened by 1 base and J by 8 bases, with 12 bases between the two germline ends. This CDR3 has 14 residues. The germline CDR1 and CDR2 sequences are MDHEN and SYDVKM. The study ran its PCR with 60 Vbeta and 13 Jbeta primers. Assay: immunoSEQ multiplex PCR; the TCRdb copy retains only in-frame clones and omits some. The sample yields about 200,000 clones, of which the top ten take up roughly 0.7%. Sequenced input: PBMCs. The V gene is TRBV28, the J gene TRBJ1-5; D perhaps matches TRBD1 (5 bases). The TCR was taken from a boy between 10 and 17 years old in good health and CMV-seronegative. Here the CDR3 DNA reads TGTGCCAGCAGTTTATTTAGGGGTAAAAAGCCCCAGCATTTT. Its translation is CASSLFRGKKPQHF.